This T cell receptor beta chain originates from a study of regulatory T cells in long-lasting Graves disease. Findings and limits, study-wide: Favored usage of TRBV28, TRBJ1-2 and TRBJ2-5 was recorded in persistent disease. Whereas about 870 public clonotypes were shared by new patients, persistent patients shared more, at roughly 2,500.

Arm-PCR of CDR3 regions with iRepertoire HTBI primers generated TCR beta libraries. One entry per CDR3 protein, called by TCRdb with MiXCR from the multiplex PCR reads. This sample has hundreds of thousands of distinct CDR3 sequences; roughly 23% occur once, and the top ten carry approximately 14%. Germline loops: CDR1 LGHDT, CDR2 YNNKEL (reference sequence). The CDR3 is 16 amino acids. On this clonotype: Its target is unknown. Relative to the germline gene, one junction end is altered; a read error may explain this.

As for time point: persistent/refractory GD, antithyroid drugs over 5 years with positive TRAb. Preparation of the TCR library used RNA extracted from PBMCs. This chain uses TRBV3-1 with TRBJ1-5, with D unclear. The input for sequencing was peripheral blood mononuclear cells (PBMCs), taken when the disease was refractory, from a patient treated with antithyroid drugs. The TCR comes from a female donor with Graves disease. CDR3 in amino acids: CAGSQTTPSGNQPQHF. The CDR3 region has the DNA TGTGCCGGCAGCCAGACTACACCGAGCGGCAATCAGCCCCAGCATTTT.